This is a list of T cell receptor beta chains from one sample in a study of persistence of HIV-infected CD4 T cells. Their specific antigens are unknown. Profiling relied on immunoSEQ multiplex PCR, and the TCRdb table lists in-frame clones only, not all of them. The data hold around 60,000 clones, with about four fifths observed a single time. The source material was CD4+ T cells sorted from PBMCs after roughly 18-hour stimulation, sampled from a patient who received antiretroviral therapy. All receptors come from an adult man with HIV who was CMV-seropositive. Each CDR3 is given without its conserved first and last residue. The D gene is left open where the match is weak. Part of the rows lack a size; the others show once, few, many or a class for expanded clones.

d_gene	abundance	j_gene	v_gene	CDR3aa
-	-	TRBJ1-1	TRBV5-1	ASSLETAISPEAF
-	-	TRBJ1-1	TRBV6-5	ASSYKGRTEAF
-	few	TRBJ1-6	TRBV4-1	ASSQDPNSPLH
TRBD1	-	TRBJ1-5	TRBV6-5	ASRGTGGWNQPQH
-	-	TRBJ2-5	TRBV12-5	ASGLKVRAQETQY
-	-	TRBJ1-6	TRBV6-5	ASSYSTSPPRIALH
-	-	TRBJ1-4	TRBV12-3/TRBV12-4	ASSLRGEEKLF
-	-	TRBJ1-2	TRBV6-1	AIYNVRGNYGYT
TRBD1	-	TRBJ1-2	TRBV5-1	ASSPGQAESYT
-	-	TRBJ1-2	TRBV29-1	SVEEGGTNYGYT
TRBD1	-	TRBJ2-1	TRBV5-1	ASRVTGQGGGASYNEQF
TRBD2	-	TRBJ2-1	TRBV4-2	ASSQLGLAGGDEQF
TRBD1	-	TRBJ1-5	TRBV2	ASSATGGFNQPQH
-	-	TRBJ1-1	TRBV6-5	ASIRGGGETEAF
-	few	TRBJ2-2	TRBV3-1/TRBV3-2	ASSQGYGGGTGELF